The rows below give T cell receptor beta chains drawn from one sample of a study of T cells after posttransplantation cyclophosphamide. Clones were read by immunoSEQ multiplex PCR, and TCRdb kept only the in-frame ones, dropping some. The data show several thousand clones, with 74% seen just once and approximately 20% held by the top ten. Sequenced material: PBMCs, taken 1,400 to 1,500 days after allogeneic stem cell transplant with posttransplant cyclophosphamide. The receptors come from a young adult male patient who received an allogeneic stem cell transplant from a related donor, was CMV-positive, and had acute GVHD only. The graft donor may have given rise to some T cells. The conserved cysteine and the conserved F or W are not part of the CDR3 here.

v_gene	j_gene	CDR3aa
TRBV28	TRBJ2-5	ASTPAGRETQY
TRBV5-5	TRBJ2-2	ASSLANTGELF
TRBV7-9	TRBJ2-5	ASSLGTRFQETQY
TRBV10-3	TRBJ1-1	AISDPGQKNTEAF
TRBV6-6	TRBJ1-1	ASGTGYLNTEAF
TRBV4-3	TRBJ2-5	ASSQEEGGGSETQY
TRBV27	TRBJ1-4	ASSLNPGGEKLF
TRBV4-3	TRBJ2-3	ASSQGLSILSTDTQY
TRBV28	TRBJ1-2	ASSLFPGQGGWANYGYT
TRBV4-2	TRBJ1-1	ASSQTWANTEAF
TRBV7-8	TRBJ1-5	ASSLGERTQPQH
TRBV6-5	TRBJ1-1	ASGGDLLNTEAF
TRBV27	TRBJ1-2	ASRSTGRGYGYT
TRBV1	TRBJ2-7	TSSQIPGSWTYEQY
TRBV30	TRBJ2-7	AWINEQY
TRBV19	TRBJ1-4	ASSPQRDRGGEKLF